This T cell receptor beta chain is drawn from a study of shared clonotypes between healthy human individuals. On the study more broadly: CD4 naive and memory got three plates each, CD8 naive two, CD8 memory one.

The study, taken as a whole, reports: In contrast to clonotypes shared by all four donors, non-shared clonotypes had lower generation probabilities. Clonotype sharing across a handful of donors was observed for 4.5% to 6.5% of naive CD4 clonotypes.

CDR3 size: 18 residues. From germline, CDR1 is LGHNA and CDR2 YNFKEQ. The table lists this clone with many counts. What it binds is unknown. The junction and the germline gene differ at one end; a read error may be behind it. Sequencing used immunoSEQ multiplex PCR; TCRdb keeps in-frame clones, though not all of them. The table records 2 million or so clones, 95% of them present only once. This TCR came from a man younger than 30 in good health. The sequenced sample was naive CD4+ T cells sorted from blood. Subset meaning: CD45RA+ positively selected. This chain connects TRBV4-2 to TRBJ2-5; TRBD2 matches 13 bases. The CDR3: CASSQELAGGRYQETQYF. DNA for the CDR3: TGTGCCAGCAGCCAAGAACTAGCGGGGGGGCGGTACCAGGAGACCCAGTACTTC.